A selection of T cell receptor beta chains follows, all from one sample in a study of blood T cell repertoires in COVID-19. Libraries were prepared by immunoSEQ multiplex PCR; TCRdb keeps only in-frame clonotypes and omits some of them. The profile covers under 250,000 clones, with approximately 87% appearing a single time and approximately 2.6% taken by the ten largest. The specimen was peripheral blood. The receptors stem from a woman aged 70-85 years with active or convalescent COVID-19. CDR3s include the opening cysteine and the closing phenylalanine or tryptophan. Fields, in order: D gene, V gene, J gene, clone size, CDR3 protein, CDR3 DNA. The D gene is left open where the match is weak. Clone size, where shown, is once, few, many, or a class for clones that have expanded.

D gene: -
V gene: TRBV2
J gene: TRBJ2-6
clone size: once
CDR3 protein: CARQGTGANVLTF
CDR3 DNA: TGTGCCAGACAGGGTACCGGGGCCAACGTCCTGACTTTC

D gene: -
V gene: TRBV21-1
J gene: TRBJ2-3
clone size: -
CDR3 protein: CASSLLSGGPPSTDTQYF
CDR3 DNA: TGTGCCAGCAGCCTCCTTAGCGGGGGGCCTCCAAGCACAGATACGCAGTATTTT

D gene: -
V gene: TRBV14
J gene: TRBJ2-3
clone size: -
CDR3 protein: CASSQEFFSPTDTQYF
CDR3 DNA: TGTGCCAGCAGCCAAGAATTTTTCTCCCCCACAGATACGCAGTATTTT

D gene: TRBD1
V gene: TRBV19
J gene: TRBJ1-1
clone size: -
CDR3 protein: CASSIKGQGDTEAFF
CDR3 DNA: TGTGCCAGTAGTATCAAGGGACAGGGAGACACTGAAGCTTTCTTT

D gene: -
V gene: TRBV9
J gene: TRBJ2-5
clone size: -
CDR3 protein: CASSGARGVQETQYF
CDR3 DNA: TGTGCCAGCAGCGGTGCCCGTGGAGTTCAAGAGACCCAGTACTTC

D gene: -
V gene: TRBV7-8
J gene: TRBJ2-2
clone size: -
CDR3 protein: CASSTSPAGDTTGELFF
CDR3 DNA: TGTGCCAGCAGCACCTCGCCGGCAGGGGATACTACCGGGGAGCTGTTTTTT

D gene: -
V gene: TRBV2
J gene: TRBJ1-2
clone size: -
CDR3 protein: CASTLSGVLGGYTF
CDR3 DNA: TGTGCCAGCACCCTCAGCGGAGTATTAGGGGGCTACACCTTC

D gene: -
V gene: TRBV11-2
J gene: TRBJ1-4
clone size: -
CDR3 protein: CASSLQGLGEKLFF
CDR3 DNA: TGTGCCAGCAGCTTACAGGGGTTGGGGGAAAAACTGTTTTTT

D gene: -
V gene: TRBV10-1
J gene: TRBJ2-2
clone size: -
CDR3 protein: CASGGTLTTGELFF
CDR3 DNA: TGCGCCAGCGGAGGAACGCTAACCACCGGGGAGCTGTTTTTT

D gene: TRBD1
V gene: TRBV5-1
J gene: TRBJ2-3
clone size: -
CDR3 protein: CASSLQGQTHTDTQYF
CDR3 DNA: TGCGCCAGCAGCTTGCAGGGACAGACGCACACAGATACGCAGTATTTT

D gene: -
V gene: TRBV30
J gene: TRBJ1-2
clone size: once
CDR3 protein: CALTPDSYYGYTF
CDR3 DNA: TGTGCCTTGACCCCGGACAGTTACTATGGCTACACCTTC

D gene: TRBD2
V gene: TRBV5-1
J gene: TRBJ2-3
clone size: few
CDR3 protein: CASSLTSGGDTQYF
CDR3 DNA: TGCGCCAGCAGCTTGACTAGCGGGGGGGATACGCAGTATTTT

D gene: -
V gene: TRBV11-3
J gene: TRBJ1-2
clone size: -
CDR3 protein: CASSAARGYGYTF
CDR3 DNA: TGTGCCAGCAGCGCTGCGAGGGGGTATGGCTACACCTTC

D gene: -
V gene: TRBV12-3/TRBV12-4
J gene: TRBJ2-7
clone size: -
CDR3 protein: CASSFGGAYEQYF
CDR3 DNA: TGTGCCAGCAGTTTCGGAGGGGCCTACGAGCAGTACTTC

D gene: TRBD1
V gene: TRBV14
J gene: TRBJ1-5
clone size: -
CDR3 protein: CASSQDVLDRDKYSNQPQHF
CDR3 DNA: TGTGCCAGCAGCCAAGACGTTCTTGACAGGGATAAATATAGCAATCAGCCCCAGCATTTT

D gene: TRBD1
V gene: TRBV7-9
J gene: TRBJ1-1
clone size: -
CDR3 protein: CASSPGQGQGNTEAFF
CDR3 DNA: TGTGCCAGCAGCCCAGGACAGGGTCAAGGGAACACTGAAGCTTTCTTT

D gene: TRBD1
V gene: TRBV7-9
J gene: TRBJ2-7
clone size: -
CDR3 protein: CASTTGEGALEQYF
CDR3 DNA: TGTGCCAGCACCACGGGCGAGGGGGCCCTCGAGCAGTACTTC